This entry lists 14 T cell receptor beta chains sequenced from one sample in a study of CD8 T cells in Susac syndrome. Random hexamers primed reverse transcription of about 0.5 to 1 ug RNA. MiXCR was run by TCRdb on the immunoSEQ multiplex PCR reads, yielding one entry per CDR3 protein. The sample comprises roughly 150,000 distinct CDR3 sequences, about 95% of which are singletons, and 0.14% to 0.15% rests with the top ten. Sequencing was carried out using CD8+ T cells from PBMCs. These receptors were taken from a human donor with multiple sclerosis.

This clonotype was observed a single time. The CDR3 DNA is TGCAGTGCTAGAGGTCCGGGACGTAAAGATAATTCACCCCTCCACTTT. Translating gives CSARGPGRKDNSPLHF. This sequence joins TRBV20-1 and TRBJ1-6, with a weak D call TRBD1 (5 bases). The CDR3 covers 16 residues. CDR1 is DFQATT and CDR2 is SNEGSKA in the germline V gene (reference sequence). V lost 1 base, J lost 5 bases, and 15 bases lay in between.

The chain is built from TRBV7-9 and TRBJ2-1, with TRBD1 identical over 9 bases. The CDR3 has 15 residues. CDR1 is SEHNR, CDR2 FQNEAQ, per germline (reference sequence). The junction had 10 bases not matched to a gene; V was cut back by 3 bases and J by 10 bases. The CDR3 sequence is CASSFQPGQGGEQFF. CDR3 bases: TGTGCCAGCAGCTTCCAACCGGGACAGGGTGGCGAGCAGTTCTTC.

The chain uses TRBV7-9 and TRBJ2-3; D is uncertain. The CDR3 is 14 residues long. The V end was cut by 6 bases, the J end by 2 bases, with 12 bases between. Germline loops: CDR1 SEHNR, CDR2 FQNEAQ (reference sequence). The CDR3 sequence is CASRAGSLTDTQYF. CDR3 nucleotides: TGTGCCAGCAGAGCAGGTTCCCTCACAGATACGCAGTATTTT.

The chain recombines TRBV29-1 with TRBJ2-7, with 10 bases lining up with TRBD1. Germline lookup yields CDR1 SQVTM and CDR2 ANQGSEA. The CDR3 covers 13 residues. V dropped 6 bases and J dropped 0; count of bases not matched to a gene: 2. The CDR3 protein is CSVRQGASYEQYF. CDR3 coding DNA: TGCAGCGTAAGACAGGGGGCCTCCTACGAGCAGTACTTC.

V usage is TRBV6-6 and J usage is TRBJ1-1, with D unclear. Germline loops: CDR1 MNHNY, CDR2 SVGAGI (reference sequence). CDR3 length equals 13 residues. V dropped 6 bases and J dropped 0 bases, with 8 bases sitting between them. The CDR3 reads CASRPQLNTEAFF. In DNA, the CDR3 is TGTGCCAGCAGGCCACAATTGAACACTGAAGCTTTCTTT.

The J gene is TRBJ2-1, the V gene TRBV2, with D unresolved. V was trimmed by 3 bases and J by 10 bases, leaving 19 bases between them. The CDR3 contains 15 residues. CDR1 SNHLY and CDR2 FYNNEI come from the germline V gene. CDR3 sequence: CASSDGDSQSWEQFF. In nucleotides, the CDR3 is TGTGCCAGCAGTGACGGAGACTCCCAATCTTGGGAGCAGTTCTTC. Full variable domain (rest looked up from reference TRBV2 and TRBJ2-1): EPEVTQTPSHQVTQMGQEVILRCVPISNHLYFYWYRQILGQKVEFLVSFYNNEISEKSEIFDDQFSVERPDGSNFTLKIRSTKLEDSAMYFCASSDGDSQSWEQFFGPGTRLTVL.

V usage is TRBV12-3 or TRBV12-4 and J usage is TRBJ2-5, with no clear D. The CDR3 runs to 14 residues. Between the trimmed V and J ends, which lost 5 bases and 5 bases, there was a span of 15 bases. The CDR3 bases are TGTGCCAGCAGTCAGCGATTCATGGGGGAGACCCAGTACTTC. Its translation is CASSQRFMGETQYF.

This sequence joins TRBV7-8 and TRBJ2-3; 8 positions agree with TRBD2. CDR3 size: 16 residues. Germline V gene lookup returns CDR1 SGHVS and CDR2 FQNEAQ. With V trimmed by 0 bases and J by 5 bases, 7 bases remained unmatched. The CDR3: CASSLATGGAGDTQYF. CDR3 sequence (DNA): TGTGCCAGCAGCTTAGCAACCGGGGGGGCAGGAGATACGCAGTATTTT.

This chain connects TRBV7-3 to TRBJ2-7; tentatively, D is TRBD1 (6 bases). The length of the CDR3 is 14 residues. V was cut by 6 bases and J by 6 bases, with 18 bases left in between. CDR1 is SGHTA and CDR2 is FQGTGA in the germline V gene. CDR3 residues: CASSSVPGAGEQYF. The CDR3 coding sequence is TGTGCCAGCAGTTCCGTCCCAGGGGCGGGCGAGCAGTACTTC.

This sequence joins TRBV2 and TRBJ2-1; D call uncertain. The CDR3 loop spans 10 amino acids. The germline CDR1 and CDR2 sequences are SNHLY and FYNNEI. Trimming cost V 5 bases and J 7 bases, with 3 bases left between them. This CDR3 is CASSWNEQFF. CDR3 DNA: TGTGCCAGCAGTTGGAATGAGCAGTTCTTC.

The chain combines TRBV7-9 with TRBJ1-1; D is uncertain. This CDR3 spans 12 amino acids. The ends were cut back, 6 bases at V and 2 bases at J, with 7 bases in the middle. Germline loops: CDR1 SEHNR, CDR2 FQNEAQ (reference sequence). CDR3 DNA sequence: TGTGCCAGCAGTCCGAAAAACACTGAAGCTTTCTTT. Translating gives CASSPKNTEAFF.

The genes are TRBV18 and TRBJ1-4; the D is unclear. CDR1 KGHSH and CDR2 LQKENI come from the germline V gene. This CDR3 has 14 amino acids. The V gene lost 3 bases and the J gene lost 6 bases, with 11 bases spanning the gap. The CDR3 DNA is TGTGCCAGCTCACCCTCCGCCATGGATGAAAAACTGTTTTTT. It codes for CASSPSAMDEKLFF.

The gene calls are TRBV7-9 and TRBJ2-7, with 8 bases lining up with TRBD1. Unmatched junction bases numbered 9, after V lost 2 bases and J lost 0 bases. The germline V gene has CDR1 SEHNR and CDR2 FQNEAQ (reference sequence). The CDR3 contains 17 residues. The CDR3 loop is CASSLYGTGESSYEQYF. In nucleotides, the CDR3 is TGTGCCAGCAGCTTATATGGGACAGGCGAGAGCTCCTACGAGCAGTACTTC.

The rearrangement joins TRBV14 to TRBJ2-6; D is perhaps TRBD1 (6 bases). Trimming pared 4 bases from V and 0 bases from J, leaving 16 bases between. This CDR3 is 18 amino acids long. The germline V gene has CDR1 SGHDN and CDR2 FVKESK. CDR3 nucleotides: TGTGCCAGCAGCCGGGACATTCTTTTATCCTCTGGGGCCAACGTCCTGACTTTC. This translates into CASSRDILLSSGANVLTF. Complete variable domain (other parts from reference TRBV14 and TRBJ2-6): EAGVTQFPSHSVIEKGQTVTLRCDPISGHDNLYWYRRVMGKEIKFLLHFVKESKQDESGMPNNRFLAERTGGTYSTLKVQPAELEDSGVYFCASSRDILLSSGANVLTFGAGSRLTVL.